The 10 T cell receptor beta chains below were found in one sample sequenced in a study of cytomegalovirus exposure and HLA in healthy donors. Clones were sequenced by immunoSEQ multiplex PCR, and TCRdb holds only the in-frame ones, with some missing. The sample consists of 200,000 or so clones, around nine tenths of them appearing once. Input material: PBMCs. The receptors were sampled from a woman between 18 and 30 years old in good health and CMV-seropositive.

The rearrangement joins TRBV6-5 to TRBJ2-2, with 10 bases fitting TRBD1. CDR1 is MNHEY and CDR2 is SVGAGI in the germline V gene. The CDR3 totals 16 residues. Losses at the gene ends were 1 base for V and 3 bases for J; bases not matched to a gene: 2. This chain's CDR3 is CASSYWTGGDTGELFF. DNA for the CDR3: TGTGCCAGCAGTTACTGGACAGGGGGGGACACCGGGGAGCTGTTTTTT.

As concerns this clone: A junction boundary mismatches the germline segment, possibly from a read error. V is TRBV7-7 and J is TRBJ2-5; 8 nucleotides align to TRBD1. Germline CDR1 reads SSHAT; CDR2 reads FNYEAQ (reference sequence). The CDR3 totals 15 residues. Here the CDR3 reads CASRPGQEVFETQYF. DNA of the CDR3: TGTGCTAGCAGACCGGGACAGGAAGTCTTTGAGACCCAGTACTTC. Using reference TRBV7-7 and TRBJ2-5 for the parts outside the CDR3, the full variable domain is GAGVSQSPRYKVTKRGQDVTLRCDPISSHATLYWYQQALGQGPEFLTYFNYEAQPDKSGLPSDRFSAERPEGSISTLTIQRTEQRDSAMYRCASRPGQEVFETQYFGPGTRLLVL.

The chain is built from TRBV9 and TRBJ2-1; a possible D gene is TRBD1 (6 bases). Trimming took 3 bases from V and 7 from J, leaving 17 bases between them. The CDR3 runs 15 residues. Per germline, CDR1 SGDLS and CDR2 YYNGEE. The CDR3 region has the DNA TGTGCCAGCAGCGACGGACAGCTTTCGGGGAATGAGCAGTTCTTC. Translating it yields CASSDGQLSGNEQFF.

V and J are TRBV29-1 and TRBJ2-1; D might be TRBD1 (5 bases). The V gene's germline CDR1 is SQVTM and CDR2 ANQGSEA. V dropped 6 bases and J dropped 1 base, with 16 bases sitting between them. The CDR3 is 15 amino acids. The CDR3 coding sequence is TGCAGCGTAGCCAACAGGTCCAAGTCCTACAATGAGCAGTTCTTC. Translation: CSVANRSKSYNEQFF.

The V call is TRBV6-1, the J call TRBJ1-5; 8 nucleotides match TRBD1. This CDR3 has 15 amino acids. Germline CDR1 MNHNS, CDR2 SASEGT. V was pared by 3 bases and J by 7 bases, with 8 bases of the junction left unmatched. DNA for the CDR3: TGTGCCAGCAGTGACCAAACAGGGGGTGGACAGCCCCAGCATTTT. Protein: CASSDQTGGGQPQHF.

The rearrangement joins TRBV10-1 to TRBJ2-7; D is perhaps TRBD1 (5 bases). Trimming removed 6 bases at V and 2 bases at J, with 8 bases between. CDR1 is WNHNN and CDR2 is SYGVQD in the germline V gene (reference sequence). The CDR3 loop spans 12 amino acids. This CDR3 reads CASSDSTYEQYF. CDR3 sequence (DNA): TGCGCCAGCAGCGACAGTACCTACGAGCAGTACTTC.

The rearrangement joins TRBV28 to TRBJ2-2; the D gene is possibly TRBD2 (5 bases). Germline assignment: CDR1 MDHEN and CDR2 SYDVKM. V lost 11 bases and J 9 bases, leaving 16 bases between the germline ends. The CDR3 loop spans 12 amino acids. The CDR3 here is CAHRGSKRELFF. The CDR3 DNA sequence: TGTGCCCACAGAGGGAGCAAGAGGGAGCTGTTTTTT.

The V gene is TRBV6-5, the J gene TRBJ2-1; 7 nucleotides align to TRBD1. V lost 2 bases and J lost 4; bases outside the gene matches: 2. The CDR3 covers 14 residues. The germline gives CDR1 MNHEY, CDR2 SVGAGI. In DNA form, the CDR3 reads TGTGCCAGCAGTTACGACAGGGATTACAATGAGCAGTTCTTC. Amino acid sequence: CASSYDRDYNEQFF.

This clone was seen a few times. V usage is TRBV6-6 and J usage is TRBJ1-5; D not certain. The CDR3 is 12 amino acids. Germline V gene sequence: CDR1 MNHNY, CDR2 SVGAGI (reference sequence). Trimming pared 1 base from V and 5 bases from J, leaving 3 bases between. For the CDR3, the DNA is TGTGCCAGCAGTTACTTATATCAGCCCCAGCATTTT. It is translated as CASSYLYQPQHF.

The gene calls are TRBV11-1 and TRBJ1-1; a possible D gene is TRBD1 (5 bases). Germline V lookup: CDR1 SGHAT, CDR2 FQDESV (reference sequence). CDR3 size: 15 residues. Trimming left V 3 bases short and J 2 bases short, with 13 bases between. In DNA form, the CDR3 reads TGTGCCAGCAGCTTGGGACTTCCGATAAACACTGAAGCTTTCTTT. Its translation is CASSLGLPINTEAFF. Using reference TRBV11-1 and TRBJ1-1 for the parts outside the CDR3, the full variable domain is EAEVAQSPRYKITEKSQAVAFWCDPISGHATLYWYRQILGQGPELLVQFQDESVVDDSQLPKDRFSAERLKGVDSTLKIQPAELGDSAMYLCASSLGLPINTEAFFGQGTRLTVV.